Presented here are 20 T cell receptor beta chains from one specimen sequenced in a study of cytomegalovirus exposure and HLA in healthy donors. Amplification used 60 Vbeta primers and 13 Jbeta primers. The data were produced by immunoSEQ multiplex PCR, yet TCRdb's version contains in-frame clones alone and is incomplete. The table records hundreds of thousands of clones, 85% to 90% of them present only once. The specimen was PBMCs. Receptor source: a woman aged 18-29 years in good health and CMV-seronegative.

The rearrangement links TRBV30 to TRBJ1-5, with 7 bases fitting TRBD1. The CDR3 extends over 17 amino acids. CDR1 and CDR2 (germline): GTSNPN, SVGIG (reference sequence). After removal of 0 bases from V and 0 bases from J, the junction contained 8 bases not matched to a gene. The CDR3 DNA reads TGTGCCTGGAGTGTCTCTAGGACAGGTAATAGCAATCAGCCCCAGCATTTT. It codes for CAWSVSRTGNSNQPQHF.

This chain uses TRBV5-4 with TRBJ1-2, with D possibly TRBD1 on 5 matching bases. Trimming cost V 4 bases and J 3 bases, with 16 bases left between them. Germline CDR1 is SGHNT and CDR2 is YYREEE (reference sequence). CDR3 size: 15 residues. The CDR3 reads CASSTGTLTYYGYTF. The CDR3 nucleotides read TGTGCCAGCAGCACCGGGACTTTGACCTACTATGGCTACACCTTC.

About this clone: Germline and junction disagree at one end, which may indicate a read error. This rearrangement joins TRBV6-1 to TRBJ2-7; TRBD1 might be the D (6 bases). This CDR3 contains 13 residues. Germline V gene lookup returns CDR1 MNHNS and CDR2 SASEGT. CDR3 residues: CAGSVNRVHEQYF. In DNA form, the CDR3 reads TGTGCCGGCAGTGTCAACAGGGTACACGAGCAGTACTTC.

This clone was seen a single time. The chain combines TRBV5-8 with TRBJ1-6, with 7 bases identical to TRBD1. In germline, CDR1 is SGHTS, CDR2 YDEGEE. There are 16 residues in the CDR3. The J segment lost 10 bases and the V segment lost 2 bases, leaving 12 bases of the junction unmatched. DNA of the CDR3: TGTGCCAGCAGCTTCGGGGTAAAGGGGGCTGCGTCACCCCTCCACTTT. Translating it yields CASSFGVKGAASPLHF. Variable domain in full (rest from reference TRBV5-8 and TRBJ1-6): EAGVTQSPTHLIKTRGQQATLRCSPISGHTSVYWYQQALGLGLQFLLWYDEGEERNRGNFPPRFSGRQFPNYSSELNVNALELEDSALYLCASSFGVKGAASPLHFGNGTRLTVT.

This clone was observed a single time. The chain has TRBV27 and TRBJ2-5; 7 bases are shared with TRBD1. TRBJ2-7 matches the DNA end more closely, so the J call is doubtful. CDR1 is MNHEY, CDR2 SMNVEV, per germline (reference sequence). The CDR3 is 14 amino acids. CDR3 sequence: CASAWGQQYYEQYF. The DNA for the CDR3 is TGTGCCAGCGCCTGGGGACAGCAATACTACGAGCAGTACTTC.

The rearrangement uses TRBV6-4 and TRBJ1-2, with a possible D match to TRBD1 (6 bases). V was pared by 0 bases and J by 8 bases, with 19 bases between. Germline V gives CDR1 MRHNA, CDR2 SNTAGT. The CDR3 extends over 16 amino acids. This CDR3 is CASSDSGASKVGGYTF. The CDR3 DNA follows: TGTGCCAGCAGTGACTCGGGGGCGTCAAAGGTCGGAGGCTACACCTTC.

V usage is TRBV6-1 and J usage is TRBJ1-2; D is unresolved. V lost 6 bases and J 6 bases, leaving 17 bases between the germline ends. Germline V lookup: CDR1 MNHNS, CDR2 SASEGT. This CDR3 has 14 amino acids. In DNA form, the CDR3 reads TGTGCCAGCAGCGCCTTCTCCGGGGAGGATGGCTACACCTTC. Its protein is CASSAFSGEDGYTF.

The rearrangement uses TRBV9 and TRBJ2-3; weak D call: TRBD2 (6 bases). The CDR3 loop spans 16 amino acids. The germline CDR1 and CDR2 sequences are SGDLS and YYNGEE. Trimming pared 0 bases from V and 1 base from J, leaving 12 bases between. The CDR3 nucleotides are TGTGCCAGCAGCGTAGGAGGCGGAGGGGGCACAGATACGCAGTATTTT. Its protein is CASSVGGGGGTDTQYF. Together with reference TRBV9 and TRBJ2-3, the CDR3 gives the full variable domain: DSGVTQTPKHLITATGQRVTLRCSPRSGDLSVYWYQQSLDQGLQFLIQYYNGEERAKGNILERFSAQQFPDLHSELNLSSLELGDSALYFCASSVGGGGGTDTQYFGPGTRLTVL.

V gene TRBV30 combines with J gene TRBJ2-1; D is undetermined. V lost 0 bases to trimming and J lost 6 bases, with 6 bases between them. The CDR3 is made up of 12 amino acids. Per germline, CDR1 GTSNPN and CDR2 SVGIG (reference sequence). In DNA, the CDR3 is TGTGCCTGGAGTGTAGTGCGCAATGAGCAGTTCTTC. Its translation is CAWSVVRNEQFF.

This chain joins TRBV4-1 and TRBJ1-1; a possible D gene is TRBD1 (5 bases). Looked up from germline, CDR1 is MGHRA and CDR2 is YSYEKL. The length of the CDR3 is 15 residues. Trimming removed 4 bases at V and 3 bases at J, with 15 bases between. The CDR3 sequence: CASSPSRAGHTEAFF. CDR3 nucleotide sequence: TGCGCCAGCAGCCCGAGCAGGGCAGGGCACACTGAAGCTTTCTTT.

The chain uses TRBV2 and TRBJ2-1, with TRBD1 identical over 10 bases. The V segment lost 8 bases and the J segment 9 bases; nucleotides outside the gene matches: 7. Germline lookup yields CDR1 SNHLY and CDR2 FYNNEI. This CDR3 is built from 13 residues. The CDR3 here is CASCRDRGSEQFF. The CDR3 DNA is TGTGCCAGCTGCCGGGACAGGGGTTCTGAGCAGTTCTTC.

Only one count was recorded for this clone. This chain connects TRBV10-1 to TRBJ2-7, with a possible D match to TRBD2 (6 bases). The CDR3 consists of 14 residues. The ends were cut back, 4 bases at V and 1 base at J, with 11 bases in the middle. Germline loops: CDR1 WNHNN, CDR2 SYGVQD (reference sequence). Written as DNA, the CDR3 is TGCGCCAGCAGTGTGGGGAGGTCGTCCTACGAGCAGTACTTC. The encoded protein is CASSVGRSSYEQYF.

V and J are TRBV21-1 and TRBJ1-1. TRBV21-1 is a recognized pseudogene. The CDR3 spans 14 residues. DNA of the CDR3: TGTGCCAGCCCCCACGGGGGATTGAACACTGAAGCTTTCTTT. Protein: CASPHGGLNTEAFF.

This sequence joins TRBV30 and TRBJ1-6; no firm D call. Germline V gives CDR1 GTSNPN, CDR2 SVGIG (reference sequence). The CDR3 length is 15 residues. V shed 4 bases and J shed 7 bases, with 17 bases lying between them. The CDR3 spells CAWKSRLGGNSPLHF. In DNA form, the CDR3 reads TGTGCCTGGAAATCACGACTCGGAGGAAATTCACCCCTCCACTTT.

This clone is a singleton in its sample. The J gene is TRBJ2-1, the V gene TRBV21-1; the table calls TRBD2, which could not be checked here. TRBV21-1 counts as a pseudogene. This CDR3 is 16 amino acids long. The CDR3 region is CASSKDGLLRYNEQFF. The CDR3 DNA reads as TGTGCCAGCAGCAAGGATGGGTTACTACGGTACAATGAGCAGTTCTTC.

V usage is TRBV29-1 and J usage is TRBJ1-2; 10 nucleotides agree with TRBD1. This CDR3 comprises 17 residues. Trimming removed 3 bases from V and 0 bases from J; junction bases left unmatched: 10. Germline V lookup: CDR1 SQVTM, CDR2 ANQGSEA. The chain's CDR3 is CSVDKGQGTGANYGYTF. CDR3 DNA: TGCAGCGTTGATAAGGGACAGGGGACGGGAGCTAACTATGGCTACACCTTC.

This rearrangement joins TRBV2 to TRBJ1-1; D unclear. The V gene's germline CDR1 is SNHLY and CDR2 FYNNEI. With 6 bases removed from V and 6 bases from J, the gap between germline ends came to 11 bases. The CDR3 covers 12 residues. CDR3 region: CASRAHIAEAFF. The CDR3 bases are TGTGCCAGCAGGGCCCATATCGCTGAAGCTTTCTTT.

CDR3 sequence: CASSTLGGYTF. The DNA of the CDR3 is TGTGCCAGCAGCACCCTCGGGGGCTACACCTTC. The V and J genes are TRBV9 and TRBJ1-2, with D unresolved. Per the germline V gene, CDR1 is SGDLS and CDR2 is YYNGEE. Deletions cut 4 bases from V and 8 bases from J, with 9 bases between. The CDR3 covers 11 residues. Looking up the rest from reference TRBV9 and TRBJ1-2 gives the full variable domain: DSGVTQTPKHLITATGQRVTLRCSPRSGDLSVYWYQQSLDQGLQFLIQYYNGEERAKGNILERFSAQQFPDLHSELNLSSLELGDSALYFCASSTLGGYTFGSGTRLTVV.

The chain is built from TRBV27 and TRBJ1-2, with D possibly matching TRBD1 (5 bases). Per germline, CDR1 MNHEY and CDR2 SMNVEV (reference sequence). V lost 5 bases and J lost 4, with 8 bases in between. The CDR3 runs to 12 residues. This CDR3 is CASSNQGYGYTF. CDR3 nucleotides: TGTGCCAGCAGTAACCAGGGCTATGGCTACACCTTC.

The rearrangement uses TRBV2 and TRBJ2-2; no clear D gene. Germline CDR1 SNHLY, CDR2 FYNNEI. The CDR3 loop spans 14 amino acids. V was pared by 6 bases and J by 3 bases, with 11 bases between. This CDR3 is CASRTDEYTGELFF. The CDR3 DNA follows: TGTGCCAGCAGGACTGATGAATACACCGGGGAGCTGTTTTTT. Complete variable domain (other parts from reference TRBV2 and TRBJ2-2): EPEVTQTPSHQVTQMGQEVILRCVPISNHLYFYWYRQILGQKVEFLVSFYNNEISEKSEIFDDQFSVERPDGSNFTLKIRSTKLEDSAMYFCASRTDEYTGELFFGEGSRLTVL.